There are a few counts of the clone carrying this T cell receptor (beta chain). Its antigen is still unknown. Germline CDR1 is MDHEN and CDR2 is SYDVKM. V shed 0 bases, J shed 7 bases, and the junction held 13 bases outside the gene matches. The CDR3 sequence is 18 residues long. This specimen comes from a study of T cell repertoires in cytomegalovirus infection. Study details: Both a matching HLA type and CMV infection were indicated by public TCR beta signatures.

Study conclusions and caveats: What dominated the ex vivo response were HLA-C-restricted CMV-specific TCR beta clonotypes. There were carriers of CMV plus the relevant HLA, and cumulative public TCR beta family frequency identified them.

TCRdb recomputed calls from the reads with MiXCR, one row per CDR3 protein. The table has hundreds of thousands of distinct CDR3 sequences, approximately 31% seen once; the top ten hold about an eighth. Sequencing used cultured CD8+ T cells from PBMCs, obtained from culture after CMV antigen stimulation. This sequence was found in a human donor in good health (CMV status not recorded). Some clones in this sample may be carry-over from other donors' samples. V gene TRBV28 combines with J gene TRBJ2-2, with 8 positions matching TRBD1. The CDR3 DNA follows: TGTGCCAGCAGTTTATGGAGGGACAGGCGGACCATCGGCGGGGAGCTGTTTTTT. It specifies CASSLWRDRRTIGGELFF.